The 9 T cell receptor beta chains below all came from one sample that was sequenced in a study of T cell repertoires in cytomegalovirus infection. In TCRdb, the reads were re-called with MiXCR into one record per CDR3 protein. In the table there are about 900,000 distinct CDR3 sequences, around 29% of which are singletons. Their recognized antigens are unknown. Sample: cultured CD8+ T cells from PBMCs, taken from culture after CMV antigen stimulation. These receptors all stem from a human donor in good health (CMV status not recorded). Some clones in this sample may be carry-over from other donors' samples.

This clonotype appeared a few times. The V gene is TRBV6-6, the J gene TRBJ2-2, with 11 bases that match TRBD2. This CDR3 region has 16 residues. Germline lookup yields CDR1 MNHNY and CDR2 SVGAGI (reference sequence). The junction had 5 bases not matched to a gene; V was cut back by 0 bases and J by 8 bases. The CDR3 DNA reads TGTGCCAGCAGTTACTCTAGCGGGGGGGCCTCAGGGGAGCTGTTTTTT. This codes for CASSYSSGGASGELFF.

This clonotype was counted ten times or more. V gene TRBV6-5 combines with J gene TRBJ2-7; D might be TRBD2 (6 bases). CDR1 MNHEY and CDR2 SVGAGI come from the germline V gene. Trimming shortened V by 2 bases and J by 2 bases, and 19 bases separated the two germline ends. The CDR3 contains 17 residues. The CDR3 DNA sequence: TGTGCCAGCAGTTACGACCAGGCGGGGACGTTTGCCTACGAGCAGTACTTC. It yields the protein CASSYDQAGTFAYEQYF.

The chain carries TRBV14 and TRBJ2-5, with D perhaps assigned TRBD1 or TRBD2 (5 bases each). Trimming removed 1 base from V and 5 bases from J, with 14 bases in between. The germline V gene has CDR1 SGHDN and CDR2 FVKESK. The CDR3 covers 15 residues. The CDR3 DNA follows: TGTGCCAGCAGCCAAGCTTGGGACCGGTACGAGACCCAGTACTTC. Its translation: CASSQAWDRYETQYF.

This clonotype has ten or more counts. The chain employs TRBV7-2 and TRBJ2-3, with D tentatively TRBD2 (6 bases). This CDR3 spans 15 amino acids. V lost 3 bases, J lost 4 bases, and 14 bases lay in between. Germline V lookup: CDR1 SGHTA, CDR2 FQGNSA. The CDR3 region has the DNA TGTGCCAGCAGCTTCGGTCTAGCGAGCTCAGATACGCAGTATTTT. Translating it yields CASSFGLASSDTQYF.

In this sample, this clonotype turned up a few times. CDR3 sequence (DNA): TGTGCCAGCAGCCCGGAAGGGGCACAAGAGACCCAGTACTTC. It yields the protein CASSPEGAQETQYF. The genes are TRBV7-9 and TRBJ2-5; TRBD1 is a possible D gene (5 bases). The CDR3 totals 14 residues. The V gene's germline CDR1 is SEHNR and CDR2 FQNEAQ (reference sequence). The V end was cut by 5 bases, the J end by 2 bases, with 12 bases between. The whole variable domain, filled in from reference TRBV7-9 and TRBJ2-5, reads DTGVSQNPRHKITKRGQNVTFRCDPISEHNRLYWYRQTLGQGPEFLTYFQNEAQLEKSRLLSDRFSAERPKGSFSTLEIQRTEQGDSAMYLCASSPEGAQETQYFGPGTRLLVL.

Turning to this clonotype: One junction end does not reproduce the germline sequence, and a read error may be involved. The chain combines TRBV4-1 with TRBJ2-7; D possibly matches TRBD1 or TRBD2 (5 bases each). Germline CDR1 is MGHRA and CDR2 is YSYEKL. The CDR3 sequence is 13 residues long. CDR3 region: CAGSPRVSGEQYF. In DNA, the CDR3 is TGCGCCGGCAGCCCCAGGGTAAGCGGCGAGCAGTACTTC.

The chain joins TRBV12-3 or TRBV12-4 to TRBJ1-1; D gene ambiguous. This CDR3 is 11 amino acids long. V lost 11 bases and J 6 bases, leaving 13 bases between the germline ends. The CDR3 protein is CAGSIGSEAFF. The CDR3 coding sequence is TGTGCCGGGTCTATTGGGTCTGAAGCTTTCTTT.

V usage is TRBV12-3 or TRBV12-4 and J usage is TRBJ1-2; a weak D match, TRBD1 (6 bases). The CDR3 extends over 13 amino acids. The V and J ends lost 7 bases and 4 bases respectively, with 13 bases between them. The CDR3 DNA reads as TGTGCCAGCACCCCGAGGGGGGTCTATGGCTACACCTTC. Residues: CASTPRGVYGYTF.

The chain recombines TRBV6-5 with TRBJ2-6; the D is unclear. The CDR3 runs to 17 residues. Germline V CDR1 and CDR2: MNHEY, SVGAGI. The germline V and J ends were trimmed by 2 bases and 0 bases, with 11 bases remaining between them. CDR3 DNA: TGTGCCAGCAGTTACGGATCCGCTTACTCTGGGGCCAACGTCCTGACTTTC. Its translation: CASSYGSAYSGANVLTF.